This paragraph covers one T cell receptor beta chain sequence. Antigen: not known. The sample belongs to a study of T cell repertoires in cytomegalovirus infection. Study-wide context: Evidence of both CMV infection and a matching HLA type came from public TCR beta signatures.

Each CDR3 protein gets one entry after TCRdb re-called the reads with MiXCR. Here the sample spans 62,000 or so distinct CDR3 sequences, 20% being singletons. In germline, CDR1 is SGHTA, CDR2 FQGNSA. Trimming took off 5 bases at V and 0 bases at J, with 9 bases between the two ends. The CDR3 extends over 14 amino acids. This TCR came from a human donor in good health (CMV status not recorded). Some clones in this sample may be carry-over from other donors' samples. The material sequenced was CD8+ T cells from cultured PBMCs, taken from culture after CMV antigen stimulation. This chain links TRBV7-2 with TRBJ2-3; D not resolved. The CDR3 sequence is CASSDYWSTDTQYF. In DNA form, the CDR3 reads TGTGCCAGCAGCGATTACTGGAGCACAGATACGCAGTATTTT.